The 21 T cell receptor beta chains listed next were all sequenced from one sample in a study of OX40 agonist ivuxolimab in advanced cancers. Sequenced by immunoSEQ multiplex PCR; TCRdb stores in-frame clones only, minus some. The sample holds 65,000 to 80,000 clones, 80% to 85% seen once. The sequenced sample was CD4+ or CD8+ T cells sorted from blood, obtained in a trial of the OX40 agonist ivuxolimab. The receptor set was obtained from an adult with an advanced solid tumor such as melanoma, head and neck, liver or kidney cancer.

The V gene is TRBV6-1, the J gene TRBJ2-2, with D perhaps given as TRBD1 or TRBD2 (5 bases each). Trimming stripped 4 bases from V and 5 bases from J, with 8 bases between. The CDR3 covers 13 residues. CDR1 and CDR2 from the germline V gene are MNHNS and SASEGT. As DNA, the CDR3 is TGTGCCAGCAGTGGGTGGGGGACCGGGGAGCTGTTTTTT. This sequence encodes CASSGWGTGELFF.

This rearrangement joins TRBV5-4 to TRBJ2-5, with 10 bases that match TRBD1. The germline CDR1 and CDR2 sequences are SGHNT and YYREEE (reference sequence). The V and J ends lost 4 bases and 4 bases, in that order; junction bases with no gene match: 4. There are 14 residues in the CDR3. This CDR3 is CASSGTGAGETQYF. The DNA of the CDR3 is TGTGCCAGCAGCGGGACAGGGGCTGGAGAGACCCAGTACTTC.

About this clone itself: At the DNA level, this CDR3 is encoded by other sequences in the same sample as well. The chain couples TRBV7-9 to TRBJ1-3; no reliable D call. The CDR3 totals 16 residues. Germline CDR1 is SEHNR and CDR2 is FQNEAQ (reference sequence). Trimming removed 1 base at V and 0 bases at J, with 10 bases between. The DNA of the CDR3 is TGTGCCAGCAGCTTAGGGCAGCCAAACTCTGGAAACACCATATATTTT. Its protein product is CASSLGQPNSGNTIYF.

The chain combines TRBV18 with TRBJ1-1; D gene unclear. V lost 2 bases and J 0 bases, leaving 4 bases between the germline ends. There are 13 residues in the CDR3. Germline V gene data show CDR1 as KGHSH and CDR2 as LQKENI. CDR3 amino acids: CASSPGVNTEAFF. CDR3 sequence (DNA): TGTGCCAGCTCACCAGGGGTGAACACTGAAGCTTTCTTT.

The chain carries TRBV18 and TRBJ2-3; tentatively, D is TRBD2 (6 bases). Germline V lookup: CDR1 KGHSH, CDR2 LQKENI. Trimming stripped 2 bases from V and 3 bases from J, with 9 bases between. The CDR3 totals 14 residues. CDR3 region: CASSPGGKTDTQYF. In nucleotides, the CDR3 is TGTGCCAGCTCACCAGGCGGGAAGACAGATACGCAGTATTTT.

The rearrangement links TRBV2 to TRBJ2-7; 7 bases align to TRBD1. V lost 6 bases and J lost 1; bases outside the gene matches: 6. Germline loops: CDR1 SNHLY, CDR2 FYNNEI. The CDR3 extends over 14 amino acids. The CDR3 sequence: CASRLQGTSYEQYF. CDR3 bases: TGTGCCAGCAGATTACAGGGGACGTCCTACGAGCAGTACTTC.

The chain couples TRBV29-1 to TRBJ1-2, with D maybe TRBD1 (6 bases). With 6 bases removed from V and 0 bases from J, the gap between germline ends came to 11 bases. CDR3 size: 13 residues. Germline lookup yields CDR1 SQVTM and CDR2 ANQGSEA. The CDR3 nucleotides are TGCAGCGTGGGTCAGGGGTCTAACTATGGCTACACCTTC. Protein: CSVGQGSNYGYTF. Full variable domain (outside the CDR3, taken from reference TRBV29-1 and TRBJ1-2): SAVISQKPSRDICQRGTSLTIQCQVDSQVTMMFWYRQQPGQSLTLIATANQGSEATYESGFVIDKFPISRPNLTFSTLTVSNMSPEDSSIYLCSVGQGSNYGYTFGSGTRLTVV.

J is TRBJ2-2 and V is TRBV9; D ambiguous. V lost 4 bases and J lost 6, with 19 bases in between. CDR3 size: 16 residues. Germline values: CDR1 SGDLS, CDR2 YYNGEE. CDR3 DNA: TGTGCCAGCAGCCCCCGACCAAGCCAGGTCCCCGGGGAGCTGTTTTTT. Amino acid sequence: CASSPRPSQVPGELFF.

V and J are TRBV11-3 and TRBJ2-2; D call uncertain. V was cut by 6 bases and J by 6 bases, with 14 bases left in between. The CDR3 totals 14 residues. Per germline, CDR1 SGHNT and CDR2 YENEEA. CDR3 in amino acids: CASSQEADAGELFF. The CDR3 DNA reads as TGTGCCAGCAGTCAAGAGGCCGACGCCGGGGAGCTGTTTTTT.

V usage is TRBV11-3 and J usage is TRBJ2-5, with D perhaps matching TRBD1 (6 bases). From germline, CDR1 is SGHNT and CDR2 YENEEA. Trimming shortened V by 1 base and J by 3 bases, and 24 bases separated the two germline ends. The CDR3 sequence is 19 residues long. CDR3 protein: CASSLGGFQGPSSKETQYF. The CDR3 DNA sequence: TGTGCCAGCAGCTTAGGCGGCTTCCAGGGGCCCTCCTCAAAAGAGACCCAGTACTTC.

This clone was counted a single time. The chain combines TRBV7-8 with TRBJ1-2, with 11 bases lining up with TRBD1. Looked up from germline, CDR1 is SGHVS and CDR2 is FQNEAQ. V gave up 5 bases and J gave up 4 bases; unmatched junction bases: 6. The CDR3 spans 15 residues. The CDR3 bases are TGTGCCAGCAGCACCGGACAGGGGGCAGGCTATGGCTACACCTTC. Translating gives CASSTGQGAGYGYTF.

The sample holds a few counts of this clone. The CDR3 DNA reads as TGTGCCAGCTCACAGAGGGGCGGGGAGCTGTTTTTT. It specifies CASSQRGGELFF. The chain couples TRBV18 to TRBJ2-2; D is tentatively TRBD1 or TRBD2 (5 bases each). V was pared by 4 bases and J by 7 bases, with 7 bases between. Germline V gives CDR1 KGHSH, CDR2 LQKENI. This CDR3 spans 12 amino acids.

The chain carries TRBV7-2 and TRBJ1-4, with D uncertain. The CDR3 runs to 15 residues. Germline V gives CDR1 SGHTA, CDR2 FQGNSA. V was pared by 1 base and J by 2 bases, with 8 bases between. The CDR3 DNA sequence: TGTGCCAGCAGCTTAGAGGGTATGACTAATGAAAAACTGTTTTTT. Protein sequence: CASSLEGMTNEKLFF.

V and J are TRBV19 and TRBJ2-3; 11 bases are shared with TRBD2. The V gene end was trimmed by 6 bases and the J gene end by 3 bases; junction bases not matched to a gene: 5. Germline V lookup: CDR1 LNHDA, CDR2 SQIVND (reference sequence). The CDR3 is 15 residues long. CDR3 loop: CASSTLAGGTDTQYF. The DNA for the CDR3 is TGTGCCAGTAGCACGCTAGCGGGGGGAACAGATACGCAGTATTTT.

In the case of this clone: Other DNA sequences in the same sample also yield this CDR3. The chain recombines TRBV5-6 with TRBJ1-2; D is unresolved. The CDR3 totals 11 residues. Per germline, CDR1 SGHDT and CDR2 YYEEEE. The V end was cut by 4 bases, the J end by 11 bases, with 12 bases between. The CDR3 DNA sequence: TGTGCCAGCAGCAATGGCCCCGGTTACACCTTC. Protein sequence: CASSNGPGYTF.

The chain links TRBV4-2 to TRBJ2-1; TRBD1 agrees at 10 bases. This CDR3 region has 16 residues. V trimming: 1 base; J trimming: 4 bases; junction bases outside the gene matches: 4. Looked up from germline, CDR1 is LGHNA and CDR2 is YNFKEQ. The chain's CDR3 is CASSQGDRGAYNEQFF. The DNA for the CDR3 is TGTGCCAGCAGCCAAGGGGACAGGGGCGCTTACAATGAGCAGTTCTTC.

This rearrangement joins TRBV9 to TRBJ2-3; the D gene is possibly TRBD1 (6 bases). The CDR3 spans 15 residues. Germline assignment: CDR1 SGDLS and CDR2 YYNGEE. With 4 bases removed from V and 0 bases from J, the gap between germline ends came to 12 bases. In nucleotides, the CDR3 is TGTGCCAGCAGCCCGCTGGACAGAAGCACAGATACGCAGTATTTT. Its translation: CASSPLDRSTDTQYF.

DNA for the CDR3: TGTGCCAGCAGCCTCACTATCGTAGCAGATACGCAGTATTTT. It is translated as CASSLTIVADTQYF. The rearrangement links TRBV7-3 to TRBJ2-3; D call uncertain. The germline V gene has CDR1 SGHTA and CDR2 FQGTGA. This CDR3 contains 14 residues. Trimming pared 5 bases from V and 4 bases from J, leaving 13 bases between. Full variable domain (rest looked up from reference TRBV7-3 and TRBJ2-3): GAGVSQTPSNKVTEKGKYVELRCDPISGHTALYWYRQSLGQGPEFLIYFQGTGAADDSGLPNDRFFAVRPEGSVSTLKIQRTERGDSAVYLCASSLTIVADTQYFGPGTRLTVL.

This CDR3 is CASSIGQKNIQYF. CDR3 DNA sequence: TGCGCCAGCAGCATTGGACAGAAAAACATTCAGTACTTC. The chain is built from TRBV5-1 and TRBJ2-4; a possible D gene is TRBD1 (6 bases). Germline loops: CDR1 SGHRS, CDR2 YFSETQ. This CDR3 is 13 amino acids long. V shed 4 bases and J shed 4 bases, with 9 bases lying between them.

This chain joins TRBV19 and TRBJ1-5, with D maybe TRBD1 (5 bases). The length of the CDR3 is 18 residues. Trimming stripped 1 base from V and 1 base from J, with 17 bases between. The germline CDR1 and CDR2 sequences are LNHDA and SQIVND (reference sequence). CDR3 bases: TGTGCCAGTAGTATAGTTTTTTCGGCAGGGAAGAGCAATCAGCCCCAGCATTTT. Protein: CASSIVFSAGKSNQPQHF.

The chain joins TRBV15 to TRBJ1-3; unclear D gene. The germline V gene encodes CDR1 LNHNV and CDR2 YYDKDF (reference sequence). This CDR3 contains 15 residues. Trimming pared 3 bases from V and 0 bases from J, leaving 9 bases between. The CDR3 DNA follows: TGTGCCACCAGCAGGCGACGGAACTCTGGAAACACCATATATTTT. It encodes CATSRRRNSGNTIYF.